Sequencing of this T cell receptor beta chain was carried out in a study of cytomegalovirus exposure and HLA in healthy donors. Overall study findings and caveats: Other equally common chains were less clonally expanded than HLA-associated TCR beta chains, a later analysis showed. Cytomegalovirus association was listed for 150 to 200 TCR beta chains. Presence/absence comparisons presumed near-even sequencing depth among donors.

Details on this clone: The target antigen is unknown.

The CDR3 sequence is 14 residues long. The V and J ends lost 6 bases and 8 bases, in that order; junction bases with no gene match: 7. Germline assignment: CDR1 SGHTA and CDR2 FQGNSA. The PCR contained 60 Vbeta and 13 Jbeta primers. Libraries were prepared by immunoSEQ multiplex PCR; TCRdb keeps only in-frame clonotypes and omits some of them. Here the sample table reports about 58,000 clones. Sequenced input: PBMCs. This receptor was identified in a woman between 18 and 29 years old in good health and CMV-seronegative. This rearrangement joins TRBV7-2 to TRBJ1-6; 7 nucleotides match TRBD1. The CDR3: CASRFPGGHSPLHF. The CDR3 bases are TGTGCCAGCAGATTCCCAGGGGGACATTCACCCCTCCACTTT.